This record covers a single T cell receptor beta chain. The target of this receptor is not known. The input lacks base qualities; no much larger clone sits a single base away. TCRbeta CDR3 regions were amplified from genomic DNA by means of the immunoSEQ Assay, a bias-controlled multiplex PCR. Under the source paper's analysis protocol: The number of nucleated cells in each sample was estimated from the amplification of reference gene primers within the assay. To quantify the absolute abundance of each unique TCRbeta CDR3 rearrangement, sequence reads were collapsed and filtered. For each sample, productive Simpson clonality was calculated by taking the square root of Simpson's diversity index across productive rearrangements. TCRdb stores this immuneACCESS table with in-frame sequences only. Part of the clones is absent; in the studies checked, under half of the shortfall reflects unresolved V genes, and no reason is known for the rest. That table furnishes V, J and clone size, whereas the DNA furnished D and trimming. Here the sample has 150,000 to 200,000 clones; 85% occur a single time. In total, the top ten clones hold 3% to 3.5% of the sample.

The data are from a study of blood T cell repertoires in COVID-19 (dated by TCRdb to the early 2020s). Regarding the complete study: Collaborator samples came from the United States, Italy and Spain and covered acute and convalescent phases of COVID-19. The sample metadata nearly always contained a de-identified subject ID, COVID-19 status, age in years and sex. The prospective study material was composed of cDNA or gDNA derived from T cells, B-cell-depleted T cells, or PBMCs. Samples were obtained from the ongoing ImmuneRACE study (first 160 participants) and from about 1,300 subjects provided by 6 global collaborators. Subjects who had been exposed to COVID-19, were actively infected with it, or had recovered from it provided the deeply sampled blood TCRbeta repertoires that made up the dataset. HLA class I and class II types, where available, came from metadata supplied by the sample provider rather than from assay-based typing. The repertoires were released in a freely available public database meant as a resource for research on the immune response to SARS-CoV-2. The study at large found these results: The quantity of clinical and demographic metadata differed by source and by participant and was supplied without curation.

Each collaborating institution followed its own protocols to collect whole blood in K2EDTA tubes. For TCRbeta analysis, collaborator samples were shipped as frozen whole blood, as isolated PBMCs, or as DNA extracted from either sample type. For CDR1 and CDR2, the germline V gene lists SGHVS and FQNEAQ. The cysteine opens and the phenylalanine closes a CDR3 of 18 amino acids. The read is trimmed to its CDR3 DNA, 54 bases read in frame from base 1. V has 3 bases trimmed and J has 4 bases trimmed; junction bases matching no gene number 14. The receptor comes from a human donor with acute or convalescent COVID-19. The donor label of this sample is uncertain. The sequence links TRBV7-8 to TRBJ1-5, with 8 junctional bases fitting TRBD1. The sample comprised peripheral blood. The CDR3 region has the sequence CASSLGQGALRENQPQHF. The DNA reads TGTGCCAGCAGCTTGGGGCAGGGGGCCCTGAGAGAGAATCAGCCCCAGCATTTT.